This T cell receptor beta chain appears in the sequencing data of a study of vaccination and CD4 T cells after COVID-19. The Oncomine TCR Beta short-read assay sequenced DNA from cultured CD4+ T cells. Someone extracted genomic DNA from cultured CD4+ T cells. Using its own MiXCR run on the PCR reads, TCRdb lists one record per CDR3 protein. The profile covers tens of thousands of distinct CDR3 sequences, with approximately 50% appearing a single time and 28% taken by the ten largest. This clonotype was found a few times. Its matching antigen is unknown. Sample treatment: approximately nine-day PBMC culture with coronavirus spike peptide pools or control peptides (ViraFEST assay). The sample in question was CD4+ T cells from blood, cultured in vitro, obtained before SARS-CoV-2 vaccination. The sequence derives from a human donor who received a COVID-19 vaccine.

CDR3 DNA: TGTGCCAGCAGTCGAAGCCAATTGGGAAACACCATATATTTT. Translated, it gives CASSRSQLGNTIYF. The genes are TRBV6-1 and TRBJ1-3; no clear D gene. The CDR3 has 14 residues. V was cut by 5 bases and J by 4 bases, with 12 bases left in between. CDR1 is MNHNS and CDR2 is SASEGT in the germline V gene.